What follows are 3 T cell receptor beta chains derived from one specimen sequenced in a study of T cells in Graves' hyperthyroidism and ophthalmopathy. Researchers took RNA transcripts and amplified the TCR beta CDR3 regions from them. HTBI primers were employed in a first-round RT-PCR of the TCR CDR3. TCRdb called the multiplex PCR reads again in MiXCR, with one record for every CDR3 protein. Among under 700,000 distinct CDR3 sequences listed, about 43% were seen once. The sequencing input was peripheral blood or thyroid tissue (not recorded which). The source is a woman between 18 and 29 years old with Graves' hyperthyroidism.

This chain links TRBV7-3 with TRBJ2-5; 7 bases fit TRBD2. The germline V gene has CDR1 SGHTA and CDR2 FQGTGA. Trimming removed 9 bases from V and 9 bases from J; junction bases left unmatched: 16. The length of the CDR3 is 14 residues. CDR3 nucleotide sequence: TGTGCCAGTAGTGCTGTTAGAGGTCGGGAGGCCCAGTACTTC. Amino acids: CASSAVRGREAQYF.

The rearrangement joins TRBV25-1 to TRBJ1-2; the D gene is possibly TRBD1 (5 bases). Germline CDR1 and CDR2: MGHDK and SYGVNS. Trimming shortened V by 6 bases and J by 6 bases, and 17 bases separated the two germline ends. CDR3 length equals 14 residues. The CDR3 sequence is CASSVPGNSHGYTF. Here the CDR3 DNA reads TGTGCCAGCAGCGTCCCAGGGAATTCGCATGGCTACACCTTC.

This clonotype was seen a few times. The chain carries TRBV7-2 and TRBJ1-3; D perhaps matches TRBD1 (5 bases). CDR1 is SGHTA and CDR2 is FQGNSA in the germline V gene. V was pared by 5 bases and J by 0 bases, with 17 bases between. CDR3 size: 17 residues. CDR3 bases: TGTGCCAGCAGCCCGGGGAGAGGGGCTAGCTCTGGAAACACCATATATTTT. This codes for CASSPGRGASSGNTIYF.